This passage covers 30 T cell receptor beta chains from one sample sequenced in a study of cytomegalovirus exposure and HLA in healthy donors. Amplification used 60 Vbeta primers and 13 Jbeta primers. Only in-frame clones appear in the TCRdb table, and some are missing; sequencing was by immunoSEQ multiplex PCR. The table includes 150,000 to 200,000 clones, around 73% detected once. Sequencing input: PBMCs. These receptors came from a woman under 30 in good health and CMV-seropositive.

J is TRBJ2-2 and V is TRBV27, with TRBD1 identical over 8 bases. Germline V gene lookup returns CDR1 MNHEY and CDR2 SMNVEV (reference sequence). The trim removed 2 bases at V and 5 bases at J, leaving 7 bases unmatched. The CDR3 covers 16 residues. The CDR3 loop reads CASSLAGTGLTGELFF. CDR3 coding DNA: TGTGCCAGCAGTTTAGCCGGGACAGGTTTGACCGGGGAGCTGTTTTTT.

The chain couples TRBV9 to TRBJ1-4; D is possibly TRBD1 (6 bases). The V gene's germline CDR1 is SGDLS and CDR2 YYNGEE. The V end was cut by 0 bases, the J end by 7 bases, with 13 bases between. The CDR3 is 15 residues long. The CDR3 region is CASSVAGGPGEKLFF. CDR3 coding DNA: TGTGCCAGCAGCGTAGCGGGGGGGCCGGGTGAAAAACTGTTTTTT.

This clone was seen more than once but under ten times. V and J are TRBV4-2 and TRBJ2-5, with TRBD2 matching over 15 bases. From germline, CDR1 is LGHNA and CDR2 YNFKEQ. V lost 2 bases to trimming and J lost 2 bases; unmatched junction nucleotides: 6. The CDR3 runs 18 residues. The CDR3 sequence is CASSQNQGLAGGQETQYF. CDR3 DNA: TGTGCCAGCAGCCAAAACCAGGGACTAGCGGGGGGACAAGAGACCCAGTACTTC.

This chain uses TRBV13 with TRBJ1-2, with D perhaps TRBD1 (5 bases). Germline assignment: CDR1 PRHDT and CDR2 FYEKMQ (reference sequence). The V end was cut by 5 bases, the J end by 6 bases, with 19 bases between. CDR3 length: 15 residues. CDR3 amino acids: CASSPRGEVRNGYTF. In DNA, the CDR3 is TGTGCCAGCAGCCCTCGGGGGGAGGTACGGAATGGCTACACCTTC.

In this sample, this clone turned up once. The V call is TRBV7-9, the J call TRBJ1-4; 7 positions match TRBD1. The CDR3 loop spans 17 amino acids. Germline assignment: CDR1 SEHNR and CDR2 FQNEAQ (reference sequence). V trimming: 2 bases; J trimming: 3 bases; junction bases outside the gene matches: 9. CDR3 residues: CASSLTGQDRANEKLFF. The CDR3 DNA sequence: TGTGCCAGCAGCTTAACCGGACAGGACCGGGCTAATGAAAAACTGTTTTTT.

The J gene is TRBJ2-5, the V gene TRBV5-1; D unclear. There are 15 residues in the CDR3. Per germline, CDR1 SGHRS and CDR2 YFSETQ. V was cut by 4 bases and J by 2 bases, with 15 bases left in between. As DNA, the CDR3 is TGCGCCAGCAGCCCCGTGGCAGTTACACAAGAGACCCAGTACTTC. As protein: CASSPVAVTQETQYF.

As DNA, the CDR3 is TGCGCCAGCAGCTGGGACAAGCGGGGAGGCTTCACAGATACGCAGTATTTT. This translates into CASSWDKRGGFTDTQYF. The chain joins TRBV5-1 to TRBJ2-3, with D perhaps TRBD2 (7 bases). Germline CDR1 and CDR2: SGHRS and YFSETQ. V was shortened by 3 bases and J by 2 bases, with 19 bases between the two germline ends. This CDR3 contains 17 residues.

The chain employs TRBV6-6 and TRBJ2-6; TRBD2 might be the D (5 bases). V shed 5 bases and J shed 0 bases, with 5 bases lying between them. The CDR3 is 14 amino acids. The germline V gene has CDR1 MNHNY and CDR2 SVGAGI (reference sequence). Here the CDR3 reads CASSGSSGANVLTF. CDR3 DNA: TGTGCCAGCAGTGGGAGCTCTGGGGCCAACGTCCTGACTTTC.

This clone was detected only once. This chain links TRBV14 with TRBJ1-6, with D maybe TRBD1 (5 bases). Per the germline V gene, CDR1 is SGHDN and CDR2 is FVKESK. V lost 2 bases and J lost 5, with 10 bases in between. This CDR3 spans 15 amino acids. The CDR3 sequence is CASSQNRLNNSPLHF. DNA for the CDR3: TGTGCCAGCAGCCAAAACAGGCTCAATAATTCACCCCTCCACTTT.

The rearrangement joins TRBV27 to TRBJ2-1; TRBD1 matches at 7 bases. This CDR3 is built from 13 residues. Germline V gene sequence: CDR1 MNHEY, CDR2 SMNVEV (reference sequence). V lost 8 bases and J lost 5; bases outside the gene matches: 6. CDR3 residues: CASGRQGDNEQFF. CDR3 DNA: TGTGCCAGCGGGCGGCAGGGGGACAATGAGCAGTTCTTC.

The rearrangement uses TRBV6-6 and TRBJ1-6; TRBD1 might be the D (6 bases). This CDR3 contains 15 residues. Germline CDR1 MNHNY, CDR2 SVGAGI (reference sequence). Trimming stripped 5 bases from V and 8 bases from J, with 16 bases between. The CDR3 loop reads CASSTQTGRYSPLHF. The CDR3 bases are TGTGCCAGCAGTACCCAGACAGGACGATATTCACCCCTCCACTTT.

The chain joins TRBV18 to TRBJ2-1, with TRBD1 matching over 7 bases. From germline, CDR1 is KGHSH and CDR2 LQKENI. The CDR3 loop spans 17 amino acids. After removal of 0 bases from V and 4 bases from J, the junction contained 9 bases not matched to a gene. The CDR3 loop reads CASSPPTGAKLYNEQFF. The CDR3 DNA reads as TGTGCCAGCTCACCACCCACAGGGGCGAAACTTTACAATGAGCAGTTCTTC. Full variable domain (outside the CDR3, taken from reference TRBV18 and TRBJ2-1): NAGVMQNPRHLVRRRGQEARLRCSPMKGHSHVYWYRQLPEEGLKFMVYLQKENIIDESGMPKERFSAEFPKEGPSILRIQQVVRGDSAAYFCASSPPTGAKLYNEQFFGPGTRLTVL.

The chain has TRBV28 and TRBJ2-5, with a weak D call TRBD1 (5 bases). The J call may be faulty, since TRBJ2-7 better matches the DNA end. The CDR3 spans 15 residues. Germline loops: CDR1 MDHEN, CDR2 SYDVKM. The CDR3: CASSSLGAGSYEQYF. The CDR3 nucleotides read TGTGCCAGCAGTTCTCTTGGGGCTGGATCCTACGAGCAGTACTTC.

This clone is a singleton in its sample. The gene calls are TRBV13 and TRBJ2-2; possibly TRBD1 for D (7 bases). V gave up 5 bases and J gave up 6 bases, with 10 bases separating them. The CDR3 has 13 residues. Per the germline V gene, CDR1 is PRHDT and CDR2 is FYEKMQ (reference sequence). The CDR3 loop is CASSQGGAGELFF. The CDR3 coding sequence is TGTGCCAGCAGCCAGGGGGGAGCCGGGGAGCTGTTTTTT.

The chain is built from TRBV2 and TRBJ2-3; maybe TRBD1 (6 bases). The germline V and J ends were trimmed by 2 bases and 4 bases, with 16 bases remaining between them. Germline loops: CDR1 SNHLY, CDR2 FYNNEI. This CDR3 has 16 amino acids. The CDR3 loop reads CASSENWTEEADTQYF. CDR3 sequence (DNA): TGTGCCAGCAGTGAAAACTGGACAGAAGAGGCAGATACGCAGTATTTT. Based on the CDR3 plus reference TRBV2 and TRBJ2-3, the full variable domain is EPEVTQTPSHQVTQMGQEVILRCVPISNHLYFYWYRQILGQKVEFLVSFYNNEISEKSEIFDDQFSVERPDGSNFTLKIRSTKLEDSAMYFCASSENWTEEADTQYFGPGTRLTVL.

This rearrangement joins TRBV13 to TRBJ1-2; 12 bases align to TRBD1. The length of the CDR3 is 15 residues. The germline V gene encodes CDR1 PRHDT and CDR2 FYEKMQ (reference sequence). The V segment lost 4 bases and the J segment 6 bases; nucleotides outside the gene matches: 6. This chain's CDR3 is CASSYGDRGQDGYTF. For the CDR3, the DNA is TGTGCCAGCAGCTACGGGGACAGGGGGCAGGATGGCTACACCTTC.

The chain uses TRBV5-4 and TRBJ1-2, with D hard to call. Trimming shortened V by 0 bases and J by 1 base, and 7 bases separated the two germline ends. Germline V gene sequence: CDR1 SGHNT, CDR2 YYREEE (reference sequence). The CDR3 contains 14 residues. The CDR3 region has the DNA TGTGCCAGCAGCTTGGAGGGAGATAACTATGGCTACACCTTC. Its translation is CASSLEGDNYGYTF.

The chain is built from TRBV2 and TRBJ2-7; TRBD1 matches 9 bases. The germline gives CDR1 SNHLY, CDR2 FYNNEI. The CDR3 covers 14 residues. Unmatched junction bases numbered 3, after V lost 3 bases and J lost 3 bases. In DNA form, the CDR3 reads TGTGCCAGCAGTGACGGGACAGGGATCTACGAGCAGTACTTC. Translated: CASSDGTGIYEQYF.

The rearrangement links TRBV6-5 to TRBJ1-6; D is ambiguous. Trimming shortened V by 6 bases and J by 7 bases, and 13 bases separated the two germline ends. The germline CDR1 and CDR2 sequences are MNHEY and SVGAGI. The CDR3 consists of 14 residues. This CDR3 is CASSRGSYNSPLHF. The CDR3 nucleotides are TGTGCCAGCAGCAGAGGGTCTTACAATTCACCCCTCCACTTT.

V is TRBV19 and J is TRBJ2-1, with a possible D match to TRBD1 (6 bases). Germline-derived CDR1 and CDR2 are LNHDA and SQIVND (reference sequence). The germline V and J ends were trimmed by 7 bases and 8 bases, with 15 bases remaining between them. The CDR3 extends over 13 amino acids. The CDR3 nucleotides read TGTGCCAGTATGGGGACAAATGGGGATGAGCAGTTCTTC. It translates to CASMGTNGDEQFF.

The V and J genes are TRBV6-6 and TRBJ1-2; D is perhaps TRBD1 (6 bases). V was pared by 8 bases and J by 14 bases, with 12 bases between. Per germline, CDR1 MNHNY and CDR2 SVGAGI (reference sequence). The CDR3 length is 9 residues. CDR3 amino acids: CASGSGQTF. The DNA for the CDR3 is TGTGCCAGCGGCTCGGGACAAACCTTC.

This chain connects TRBV5-1 to TRBJ2-3; possible D gene TRBD1, 6 bases. The V end lost 2 bases, the J end lost 4 bases, and 8 bases lay between the germline ends. In germline, CDR1 is SGHRS, CDR2 YFSETQ. The CDR3 consists of 13 residues. CDR3 sequence: CASSLQGADTQYF. The CDR3 bases are TGCGCCAGCAGCTTACAGGGTGCAGATACGCAGTATTTT. The full variable domain, in which reference TRBV5-1 and TRBJ2-3 provide the parts outside the CDR3, is KAGVTQTPRYLIKTRGQQVTLSCSPISGHRSVSWYQQTPGQGLQFLFEYFSETQRNKGNFPGRFSGRQFSNSRSEMNVSTLELGDSALYLCASSLQGADTQYFGPGTRLTVL.

The chain's CDR3 is CASSASQNGAAGRKSYNSPLHF. DNA of the CDR3: TGTGCCAGCAGCGCCAGCCAAAATGGGGCGGCAGGGAGGAAGTCCTATAATTCACCCCTCCACTTT. The rearrangement joins TRBV21-1 to TRBJ1-6. TRBV21-1 is deemed a pseudogene. This CDR3 has 22 residues.

The chain joins TRBV11-2 to TRBJ1-1; the D gene is possibly TRBD1 (6 bases). V gave up 6 bases and J gave up 4 bases, with 12 bases separating them. Germline V CDR1 and CDR2: SGHAT, FQNNGV. The CDR3 sequence is 13 residues long. The CDR3 DNA is TGTGCCAGCAGGTCACTGGGGGCCACTGAAGCTTTCTTT. This gives the protein CASRSLGATEAFF.

The chain has TRBV4-3 and TRBJ1-3; 10 bases line up with TRBD1. CDR3 size: 16 residues. Trimming at V came to 0 bases and at J to 4 bases, leaving 3 bases not matched to a gene. Germline V lookup: CDR1 LGHNA, CDR2 YSLEER. The chain's CDR3 is CASSQERTGGGNTIYF. CDR3 sequence (DNA): TGCGCCAGCAGCCAAGAGCGGACAGGGGGAGGAAACACCATATATTTT.

This sequence joins TRBV2 and TRBJ2-1; D gene uncertain. This CDR3 has 10 amino acids. V was trimmed by 6 bases and J by 10 bases, leaving 7 bases between them. The V gene's germline CDR1 is SNHLY and CDR2 FYNNEI. The CDR3 is CASRTYEQFF. The CDR3 DNA reads TGTGCCAGCAGGACTTACGAGCAGTTCTTC.

The J gene is TRBJ1-1, the V gene TRBV7-9; D uncertain. V dropped 3 bases and J dropped 3 bases, with 5 bases sitting between them. Germline-derived CDR1 and CDR2 are SEHNR and FQNEAQ (reference sequence). CDR3 length equals 12 residues. CDR3 region: CASSFGDTEAFF. Here the CDR3 DNA reads TGTGCCAGCAGCTTCGGAGACACTGAAGCTTTCTTT.

The V call is TRBV29-1, the J call TRBJ1-1, with TRBD1 matching over 9 bases. Germline loops: CDR1 SQVTM, CDR2 ANQGSEA. V lost 6 bases, J lost 8 bases, and 10 bases stayed unmatched. This CDR3 is built from 13 residues. This CDR3 reads CSVVLQGAREAFF. DNA of the CDR3: TGCAGCGTCGTACTACAGGGGGCCCGGGAAGCTTTCTTT.

The V and J genes are TRBV11-2 and TRBJ1-6; TRBD1 is a possible D gene (5 bases). V lost 8 bases to trimming and J lost 14 bases, with 10 bases between them. The CDR3 runs to 10 residues. Germline CDR1 is SGHAT and CDR2 is FQNNGV. This CDR3 is CASGAESLHF. For the CDR3, the DNA is TGTGCCAGCGGGGCGGAGTCCCTCCACTTT.

The gene calls are TRBV19 and TRBJ2-3; D is uncertain. V was clipped by 1 base and J by 10 bases, with 18 bases between them. Germline CDR1 is LNHDA and CDR2 is SQIVND (reference sequence). The CDR3 contains 15 residues. The CDR3 nucleotides read TGTGCCAGTAGTATAGTTAACCAGGTTAGTCCAGCGCAGTATTTT. It translates to CASSIVNQVSPAQYF. Full variable domain (missing parts from reference TRBV19 and TRBJ2-3): DGGITQSPKYLFRKEGQNVTLSCEQNLNHDAMYWYRQDPGQGLRLIYYSQIVNDFQKGDIAEGYSVSREKKESFPLTVTSAQKNPTAFYLCASSIVNQVSPAQYFGPGTRLTVL.